This T cell receptor beta chain was recorded in a study of control samples from healthy donors and cancer patients. Profiled with immunoSEQ multiplex PCR; TCRdb holds only in-frame clones, not every one. The repertoire holds some 120,000 clones, around 87% seen once, with about 12% in the top ten. This clone turned up a few times. The CDR3 is 13 residues long. Germline assignment: CDR1 LNHDA and CDR2 SQIVND (reference sequence). V lost 4 bases, J lost 0 bases, and 3 bases lay in between. This receptor was taken from a man aged 25-45 years in good health. The sequenced material came from blood. The V and J genes are TRBV19 and TRBJ2-2; D not resolved. The DNA of the CDR3 is TGTGCCAGTAGTAGGGCGAACACCGGGGAGCTGTTTTTT. This sequence encodes CASSRANTGELFF.